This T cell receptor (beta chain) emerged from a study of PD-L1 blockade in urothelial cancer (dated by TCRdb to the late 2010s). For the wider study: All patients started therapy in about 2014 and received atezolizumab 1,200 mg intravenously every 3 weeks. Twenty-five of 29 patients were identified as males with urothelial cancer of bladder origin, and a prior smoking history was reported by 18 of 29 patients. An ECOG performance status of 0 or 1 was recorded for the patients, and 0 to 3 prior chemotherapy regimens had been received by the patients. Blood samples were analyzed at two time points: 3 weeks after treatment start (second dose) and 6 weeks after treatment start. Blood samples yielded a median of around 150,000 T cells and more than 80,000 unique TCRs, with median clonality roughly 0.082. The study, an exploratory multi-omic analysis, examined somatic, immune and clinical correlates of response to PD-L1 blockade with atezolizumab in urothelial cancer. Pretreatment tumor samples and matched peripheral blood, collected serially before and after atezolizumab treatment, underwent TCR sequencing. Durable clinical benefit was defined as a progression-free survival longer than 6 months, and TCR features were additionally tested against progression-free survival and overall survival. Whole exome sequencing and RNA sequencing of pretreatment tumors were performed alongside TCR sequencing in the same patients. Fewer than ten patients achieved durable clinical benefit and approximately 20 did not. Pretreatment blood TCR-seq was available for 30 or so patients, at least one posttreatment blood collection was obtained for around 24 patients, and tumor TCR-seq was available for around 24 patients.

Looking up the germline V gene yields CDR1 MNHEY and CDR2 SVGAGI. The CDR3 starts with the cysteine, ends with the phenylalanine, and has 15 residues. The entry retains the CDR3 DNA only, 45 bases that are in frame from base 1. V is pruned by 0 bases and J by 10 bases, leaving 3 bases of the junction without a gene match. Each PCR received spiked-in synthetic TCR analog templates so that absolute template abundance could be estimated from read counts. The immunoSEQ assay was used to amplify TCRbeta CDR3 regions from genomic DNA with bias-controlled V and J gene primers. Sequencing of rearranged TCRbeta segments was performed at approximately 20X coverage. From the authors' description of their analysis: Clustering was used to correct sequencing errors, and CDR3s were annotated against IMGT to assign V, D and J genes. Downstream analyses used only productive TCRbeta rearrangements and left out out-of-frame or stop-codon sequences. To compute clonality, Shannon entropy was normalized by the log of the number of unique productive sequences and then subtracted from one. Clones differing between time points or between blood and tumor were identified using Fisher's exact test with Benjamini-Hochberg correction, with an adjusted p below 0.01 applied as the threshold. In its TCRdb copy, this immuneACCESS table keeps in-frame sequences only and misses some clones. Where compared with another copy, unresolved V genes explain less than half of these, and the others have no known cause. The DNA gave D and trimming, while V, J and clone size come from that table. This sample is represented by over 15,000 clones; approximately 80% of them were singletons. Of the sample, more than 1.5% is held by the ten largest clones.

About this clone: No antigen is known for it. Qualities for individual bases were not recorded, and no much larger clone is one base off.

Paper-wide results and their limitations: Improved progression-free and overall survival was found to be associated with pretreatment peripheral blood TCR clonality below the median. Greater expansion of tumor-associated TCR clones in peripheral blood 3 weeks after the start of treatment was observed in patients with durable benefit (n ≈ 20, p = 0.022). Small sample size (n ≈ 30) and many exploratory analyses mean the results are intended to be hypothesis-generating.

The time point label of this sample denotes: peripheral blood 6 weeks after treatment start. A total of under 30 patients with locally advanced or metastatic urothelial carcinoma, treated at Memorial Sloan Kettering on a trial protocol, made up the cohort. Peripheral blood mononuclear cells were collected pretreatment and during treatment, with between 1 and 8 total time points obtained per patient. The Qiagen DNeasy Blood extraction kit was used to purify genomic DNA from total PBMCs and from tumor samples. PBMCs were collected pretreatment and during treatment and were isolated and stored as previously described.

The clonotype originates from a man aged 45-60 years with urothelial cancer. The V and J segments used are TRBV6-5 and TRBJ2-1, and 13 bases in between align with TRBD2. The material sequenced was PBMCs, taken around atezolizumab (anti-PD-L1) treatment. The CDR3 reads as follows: CASSYSTSGRREQFF. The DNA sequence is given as TGTGCCAGCAGTTACTCGACTAGCGGGAGGCGCGAGCAGTTCTTC.